Each of the 27 T cell receptor beta chains below was sequenced from the same sample in a study of blood T cell repertoires in COVID-19 (dated by TCRdb to 2020 to 2022). The library was obtained by the immunoSEQ multiplex PCR assay. Held by TCRdb, this immuneACCESS table contains in-frame sequences only and omits some clones. Under half of the omission traces to an unresolved V gene where checked; the cause of the rest is unknown. This sample gives 180,000 or so clones in total; about 80% of them show up just once. Approximately 11% of the sample is taken by the ten largest. Sequencing was done on a sample of PBMCs or T cells enriched from blood (not recorded which). The receptors originated from a man in his forties or fifties who had recovered from COVID-19.

The rearrangement joins TRBV24-1 to TRBJ2-3, with 9 bases aligning to TRBD1. CDR3 size: 16 residues. Looked up from germline, CDR1 is KGHDR and CDR2 is SFDVKD. The V gene end was trimmed by 4 bases and the J gene end by 1 base; junction bases not matched to a gene: 5. The CDR3 sequence is CATSDSGQGGTDTQYF. CDR3 nucleotides: TGTGCCACCAGTGACTCGGGACAGGGAGGCACAGATACGCAGTATTTT.

V and J are TRBV29-1 and TRBJ2-7; D is uncertain. Per the germline V gene, CDR1 is SQVTM and CDR2 is ANQGSEA. The CDR3 consists of 13 residues. The V and J ends lost 0 bases and 3 bases respectively, with 9 bases between them. DNA for the CDR3: TGCAGCGTTGAAGATCTTACCGGCTACGAGCAGTACTTC. Protein: CSVEDLTGYEQYF.

The V and J genes are TRBV30 and TRBJ1-6; D gene uncertain. Germline lookup yields CDR1 GTSNPN and CDR2 SVGIG (reference sequence). The V and J ends lost 4 bases and 6 bases respectively, with 13 bases between them. There are 14 residues in the CDR3. CDR3 sequence: CAWTVGGRNSPLHF. CDR3 DNA sequence: TGTGCCTGGACTGTGGGAGGGCGTAATTCACCCCTCCACTTT.

The chain joins TRBV7-8 to TRBJ2-1; D unresolved. Trimming removed 2 bases at V and 0 bases at J, with 17 bases between. The CDR3 is 18 amino acids. Germline V lookup: CDR1 SGHVS, CDR2 FQNEAQ. The CDR3 is CASSLPRDSSSSYNEQFF. The CDR3 DNA reads as TGTGCCAGCAGCTTACCTCGCGACTCCTCCAGCTCCTACAATGAGCAGTTCTTC.

V and J are TRBV5-1 and TRBJ2-5; D is possibly TRBD1 (6 bases). The germline V gene has CDR1 SGHRS and CDR2 YFSETQ. CDR3 length: 15 amino acids. Trimming left V 5 bases short and J 0 bases short, with 14 bases between. CDR3 nucleotides: TGCGCCAGCAGGGGGGTCGGGACAAACCAAGAGACCCAGTACTTC. Encoded protein: CASRGVGTNQETQYF.

This clone turned up a few times. The chain carries TRBV10-3 and TRBJ2-3, with 11 bases identical to TRBD2. The junction had 2 bases not matched to a gene; V was cut back by 5 bases and J by 1 base. The CDR3 length is 15 residues. Germline lookup yields CDR1 ENHRY and CDR2 SYGVKD. CDR3 sequence (DNA): TGTGCCATCAGTCTACTAGCGGGAGGCACAGATACGCAGTATTTT. Amino acids: CAISLLAGGTDTQYF.

The V call is TRBV18, the J call TRBJ1-2; 9 nucleotides match TRBD1. The CDR3 is 13 amino acids. Losses at the gene ends were 5 bases for V and 7 bases for J; bases not matched to a gene: 5. Germline V gene sequence: CDR1 KGHSH, CDR2 LQKENI. The CDR3 DNA reads as TGTGCCAGCTCAACGGGACAGGGATTTGGCTACACCTTC. This encodes CASSTGQGFGYTF.

The V call is TRBV18, the J call TRBJ2-7, with 8 bases aligning to TRBD2. The V segment lost 5 bases and the J segment 1 base; nucleotides outside the gene matches: 7. Per the germline V gene, CDR1 is KGHSH and CDR2 is LQKENI. CDR3 length equals 15 residues. CDR3 in amino acids: CASSTGGEGSYEQYF. The DNA for the CDR3 is TGTGCCAGCTCAACGGGAGGGGAGGGTTCCTACGAGCAGTACTTC.

This chain joins TRBV6-5 and TRBJ2-3; D gene unclear. The CDR3 covers 14 residues. The V gene lost 5 bases and the J gene lost 2 bases, with 11 bases spanning the gap. Looked up from germline, CDR1 is MNHEY and CDR2 is SVGAGI. This chain's CDR3 is CASSPIMITDTQYF. In nucleotides, the CDR3 is TGTGCCAGCAGTCCTATCATGATCACAGATACGCAGTATTTT.

This chain connects TRBV28 to TRBJ2-2; D possibly corresponds to TRBD1 (6 bases). The V end lost 3 bases, the J end lost 6 bases, and 20 bases lay between the germline ends. Germline CDR1 and CDR2: MDHEN and SYDVKM. The CDR3 has 17 amino acids. The CDR3 region is CASSFFTGPGISGELFF. DNA for the CDR3: TGTGCCAGCAGTTTTTTTACAGGGCCTGGGATCTCCGGGGAGCTGTTTTTT.

This clone was recorded only once. The rearrangement joins TRBV5-1 to TRBJ2-3, with TRBD2 identical over 11 bases. V lost 4 bases, J lost 5 bases, and 15 bases stayed unmatched. Germline CDR1 and CDR2: SGHRS and YFSETQ. CDR3 length: 18 residues. The CDR3 DNA follows: TGCGCCAGCAGCCTCGTAGCGGGGGGGCCTGGTTTGGGAGATACGCAGTATTTT. It is translated as CASSLVAGGPGLGDTQYF.

About this clone: A read error may produce the germline difference seen at one junction end. This chain joins TRBV5-4 and TRBJ2-5, with 11 bases identical to TRBD2. Per the germline V gene, CDR1 is SGHNT and CDR2 is YYREEE (reference sequence). CDR3 length equals 16 residues. The CDR3 nucleotides read TGCGCCAGCAGCGGAGGGTCTAGCGGGAGGAGGGAGACCCAGTACTTC. Its translation is CASSGGSSGRRETQYF.

Only one count was recorded for this clone. The chain combines TRBV4-1 with TRBJ1-1; 9 bases are shared with TRBD1. The CDR3 has 16 amino acids. Germline loops: CDR1 MGHRA, CDR2 YSYEKL. V dropped 0 bases and J dropped 5; count of bases not matched to a gene: 7. CDR3 DNA: TGCGCCAGCAGCCAAGATCGACAGGGGGGGAGGACTGAAGCTTTCTTT. Translation: CASSQDRQGGRTEAFF.

This chain links TRBV3-1 (or the pseudogene TRBV3-2) with TRBJ2-3; D is ambiguous. This CDR3 has 14 residues. V gave up 0 bases and J gave up 4 bases, with 8 bases separating them. Germline V gene lookup returns CDR1 LGHDT and CDR2 YNNKEL (reference sequence). CDR3 DNA sequence: TGTGCCAGCAGCCAAGAGAGGTTTCCAGATACGCAGTATTTT. Its protein product is CASSQERFPDTQYF.

V is TRBV3-1 (or the pseudogene TRBV3-2) and J is TRBJ1-1; no definite D call. V lost 2 bases and J 9 bases, leaving 10 bases between the germline ends. CDR1 and CDR2 (germline): LGHDT, YNNKEL (reference sequence). The CDR3 runs 12 residues. Written as DNA, the CDR3 is TGTGCCAGCAGCCAATCGGCGGAAAAAGCTTTCTTT. Translating gives CASSQSAEKAFF.

This sequence joins TRBV28 and TRBJ2-7, with 16 bases lining up with TRBD2. This CDR3 has 17 amino acids. CDR1 is MDHEN and CDR2 is SYDVKM in the germline V gene. V gave up 5 bases and J gave up 7 bases; unmatched junction bases: 11. CDR3: CASSLTGLAGGPGEQYF. The CDR3 region has the DNA TGTGCCAGCAGTCTCACGGGACTAGCGGGAGGGCCGGGGGAGCAGTACTTC.

V gene TRBV2 combines with J gene TRBJ1-1, with D hard to call. This CDR3 region has 14 residues. Germline CDR1 and CDR2: SNHLY and FYNNEI. V was cut by 4 bases and J by 1 base, with 10 bases left in between. This chain's CDR3 is CASSAETRNTEAFF. The CDR3 DNA follows: TGTGCCAGCAGTGCAGAGACAAGGAACACTGAAGCTTTCTTT.

The chain recombines TRBV28 with TRBJ1-2, with 9 bases matching TRBD1. The CDR3 is 18 residues long. With 4 bases clipped from V and 8 bases from J, the junction kept 20 bases outside the gene matches. CDR1 and CDR2 (germline): MDHEN, SYDVKM. Written as DNA, the CDR3 is TGTGCCAGCAGTTCACCCGCCGGGACAGGGTATGTAGCGGGAGGCTACACCTTC. Its protein is CASSSPAGTGYVAGGYTF.

This clone came up a few times. The genes are TRBV11-2 and TRBJ1-2; weak D call: TRBD1 (6 bases). The CDR3 runs to 12 residues. V was trimmed by 5 bases and J by 8 bases, leaving 12 bases between them. The germline gives CDR1 SGHAT, CDR2 FQNNGV. CDR3 nucleotide sequence: TGTGCCAGCAGCCCTTCAGGGGTCGGCTACACCTTC. This encodes CASSPSGVGYTF. Combining the CDR3 with reference TRBV11-2 and TRBJ1-2 gives the whole variable domain EAGVAQSPRYKIIEKRQSVAFWCNPISGHATLYWYQQILGQGPKLLIQFQNNGVVDDSQLPKDRFSAERLKGVDSTLKIQPAKLEDSAVYLCASSPSGVGYTFGSGTRLTVV.

This chain uses TRBV9 with TRBJ2-7; TRBD2 might be the D (6 bases). Germline lookup yields CDR1 SGDLS and CDR2 YYNGEE. This CDR3 comprises 15 residues. V dropped 7 bases and J dropped 2 bases, with 19 bases sitting between them. The CDR3 spells CASAAGNAGTYEQYF. The CDR3 nucleotides read TGTGCCAGCGCCGCGGGGAATGCAGGTACCTACGAGCAGTACTTC.

This chain joins TRBV28 and TRBJ2-1, with 9 nucleotides matching TRBD1. This CDR3 contains 17 residues. Looked up from germline, CDR1 is MDHEN and CDR2 is SYDVKM. V shed 2 bases and J 8 bases; nucleotides not matched to a gene: 13. This chain's CDR3 is CASSLDLRDRVRDEQFF. CDR3 DNA: TGTGCCAGCAGTTTAGATCTCCGGGACAGGGTGAGGGATGAGCAGTTCTTC.

This chain connects TRBV5-4 to TRBJ2-7, with 10 bases aligning to TRBD1. This CDR3 is 14 amino acids long. V was clipped by 10 bases and J by 3 bases; unmatched bases: 10. From germline, CDR1 is SGHNT and CDR2 YYREEE (reference sequence). In nucleotides, the CDR3 is TGTGCCTGCAAAAGACAGGGGGCTGTCTACGAGCAGTACTTC. It translates to CACKRQGAVYEQYF.

The chain uses TRBV7-3 and TRBJ1-3, with 9 nucleotides matching TRBD1. The germline V gene has CDR1 SGHTA and CDR2 FQGTGA. This CDR3 is built from 20 residues. The trim removed 4 bases at V and 0 bases at J, leaving 16 bases unmatched. This CDR3 reads CASSSDRDRVILISGNTIYF. The CDR3 DNA sequence: TGTGCCAGCAGCTCAGACCGGGACAGGGTTATTCTAATCTCTGGAAACACCATATATTTT.

This clone was observed a handful of times. The chain employs TRBV6-5 and TRBJ1-1, with 7 bases lining up with TRBD1. V was pared by 0 bases and J by 7 bases, with 2 bases of the junction left unmatched. Germline-derived CDR1 and CDR2 are MNHEY and SVGAGI. The CDR3 is 13 amino acids. The CDR3 nucleotides are TGTGCCAGCAGTTACTCGAACAGGGGTGAAGCTTTCTTT. It yields the protein CASSYSNRGEAFF.

Concerning this clone itself: Other DNA sequences in this specimen translate into the identical CDR3. V is TRBV3-1 (or the pseudogene TRBV3-2) and J is TRBJ2-7; D call uncertain. The CDR3 consists of 13 residues. V lost 0 bases, J lost 4 bases, and 7 bases lay in between. Germline CDR1 reads LGHDT; CDR2 reads YNNKEL (reference sequence). The CDR3 is CASSQDRGYEQYF. The CDR3 DNA sequence: TGTGCCAGCAGCCAAGATCGAGGTTACGAGCAGTACTTC.

The chain combines TRBV29-1 with TRBJ1-2, with a possible D match to TRBD1 (6 bases). CDR1 and CDR2 (germline): SQVTM, ANQGSEA. The CDR3 is 13 amino acids. Trimming cost V 4 bases and J 8 bases, with 17 bases left between them. DNA for the CDR3: TGCAGCGTTGGTCTAGGGGGGGTAGAGGGCTACACCTTC. Protein product: CSVGLGGVEGYTF.

This chain joins TRBV10-3 and TRBJ2-2; the D is unclear. V gave up 3 bases and J gave up 4 bases, with 15 bases separating them. CDR1 is ENHRY and CDR2 is SYGVKD in the germline V gene. The CDR3 loop spans 16 amino acids. The chain's CDR3 is CAISERRSRLTGELFF. CDR3 in DNA: TGTGCCATCAGTGAAAGGCGGTCGCGCCTCACCGGGGAGCTGTTTTTT.